Sequencing of this TCR beta chain was carried out in a study of blood T cell repertoires in COVID-19. Study at large: Donors in the United States, Italy and Spain gave samples during acute or convalescent COVID-19. PBMCs, B-cell-depleted T cells, or T cells provided the cDNA or gDNA that made up the material.

Authors' analysis steps: Scientists estimated how many nucleated cells there were by amplifying reference gene primers. The table came from immunoSEQ multiplex PCR; TCRdb's copy has only in-frame clones and leaves some out. Clonal size and the V and J genes are those of that table, whereas D and trimming came from the DNA. The sample has some 260,000 clones, about nine tenths seen once. Each recovered donor of Cohort 3 presented with two negative PCRs, clearance, or symptom resolution. J gave up 3 bases and V 8 bases, and 6 bases lay outside the gene matches. Germline CDR1 and CDR2: SNHLY and FYNNEI. The CDR3 loop spans 13 amino acids.

This chain connects TRBV2 to TRBJ1-2, with 7 bases aligning to TRBD1. The sample taken for sequencing was PBMCs or T cells enriched from blood (not recorded which). The receptor's source is a middle-aged man who had recovered from COVID-19. The CDR3 DNA reads as TGTGCCAGCGGACAGGAGATTGACTATGGCTACACCTTC. As protein: CASGQEIDYGYTF.